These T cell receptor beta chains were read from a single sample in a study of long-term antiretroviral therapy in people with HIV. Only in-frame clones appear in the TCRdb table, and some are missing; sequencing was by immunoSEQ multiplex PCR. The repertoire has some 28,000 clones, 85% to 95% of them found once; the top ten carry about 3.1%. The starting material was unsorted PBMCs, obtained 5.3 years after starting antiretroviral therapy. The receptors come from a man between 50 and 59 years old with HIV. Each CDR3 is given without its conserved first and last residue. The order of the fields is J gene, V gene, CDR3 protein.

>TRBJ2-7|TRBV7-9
ASSFSRQGPSYEQY
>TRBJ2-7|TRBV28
ASRHPSSYEQY
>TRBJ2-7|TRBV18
ASSPAGYEQY
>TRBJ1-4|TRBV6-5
ASSYSRASDEKLF
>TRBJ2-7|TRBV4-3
ASSQDLMSGRDAYEQY
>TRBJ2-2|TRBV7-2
ASSLVSGGAGPTGELF
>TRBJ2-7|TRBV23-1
ASSQSYEQY
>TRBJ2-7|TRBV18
ASSPPGQAKEQY
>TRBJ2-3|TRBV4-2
ASSQGGSTDTQY
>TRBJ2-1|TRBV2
ASSEAGLAGAGYNEQF
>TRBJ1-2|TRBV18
ASSPTSQGQGTGGYT
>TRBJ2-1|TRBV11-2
ASSLQGIEQF
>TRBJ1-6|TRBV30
AWRAREGSYYNSPLH
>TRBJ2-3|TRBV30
AWSAGAGPTDTQY
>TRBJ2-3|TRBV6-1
ASSENFRGFFTDTQY
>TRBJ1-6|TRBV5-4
ASSSGQTSSYNSPLH
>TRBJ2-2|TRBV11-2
ASRFATGANTGELF
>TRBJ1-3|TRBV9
ASSPTGDTIY
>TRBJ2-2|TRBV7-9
ASSPVLGNTGELF
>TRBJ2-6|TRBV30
ACSTGAGANVLT
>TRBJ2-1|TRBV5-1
ASSYSDADNEQF
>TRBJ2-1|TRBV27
ASSLGGKDEQF
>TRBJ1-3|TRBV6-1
ASSEWGSSGNTIY
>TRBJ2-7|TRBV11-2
ASSLPTGTGLYEQY
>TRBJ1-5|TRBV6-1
ASSGGGTGRIGNQPQH
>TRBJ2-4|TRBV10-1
ASRLTGRRRNIQY
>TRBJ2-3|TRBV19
ASSATGEGTDTQY
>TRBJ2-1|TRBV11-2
ASSLDRIGGVIADHNEQF
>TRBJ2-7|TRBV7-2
ASSLAASGFSSYEQY
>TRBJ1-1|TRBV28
ASSRGAMNTEAF
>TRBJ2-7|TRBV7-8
ASSLGRQGLSYEQY
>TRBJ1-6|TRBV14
ASRHYRGPRPYNSPLH
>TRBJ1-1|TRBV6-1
ASSEASNTEAF
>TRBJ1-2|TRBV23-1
ASSQSSKYGYT
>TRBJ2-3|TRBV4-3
ASSKGTGGTDTQY
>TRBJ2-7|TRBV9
ASSVVVGQGAEQY
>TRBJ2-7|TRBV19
ASSTVSSYEQY
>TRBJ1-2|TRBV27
ASTALGTGGYYGYT
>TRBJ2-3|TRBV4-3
ASNEWGSTDTQY
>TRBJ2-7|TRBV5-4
ASSFSNGLYEQY
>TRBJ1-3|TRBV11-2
ASSLYPDSGNTIY
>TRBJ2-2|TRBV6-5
ASSYGGGNTGELF
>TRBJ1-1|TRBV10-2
ASRAGGTEAF
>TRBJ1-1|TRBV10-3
AISGQMNTEAF
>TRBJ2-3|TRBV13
ASSARTGVGADTQY
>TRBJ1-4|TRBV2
ASSPGQGATNEKLF
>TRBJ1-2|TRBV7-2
ASSSQRGREGGYT
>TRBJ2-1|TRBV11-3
ASSAGGGFEQF